This TCR beta chain was obtained from a study of blood T cell repertoires in COVID-19. Whole-study context: Italy, Spain and the United States were the sources of the convalescent and acute COVID-19 samples.

Original processing notes: Using reference gene primer amplification, nucleated cell counts were estimated. Some clones are missing from TCRdb's copy, which holds only in-frame ones; the method was immunoSEQ multiplex PCR. V, J and clone size were drawn from that table, and D and trimming were deduced from the DNA. The data hold around 370,000 clones, with more than 70% observed a single time. V was shortened by 5 bases and J by 0 bases, with 8 bases between the two germline ends. The CDR3 spans 13 residues. CDR1 and CDR2 from the germline V gene are LGHNA and YSLEER. The Seattle patients joined while their infection was active and were tracked longitudinally afterward.

Specimen: peripheral blood. The receptor was derived from a woman between 70 and 85 years old with COVID-19, enrolled during active disease. The chain recombines TRBV4-3 with TRBJ2-7; a weak D match, TRBD2 (6 bases). In nucleotides, the CDR3 is TGCGCCAGCAGCGCGGGACCCTCCTACGAGCAGTACTTC. It is translated as CASSAGPSYEQYF.